This is a list of T cell receptor beta chains from one sample in a study of blood T cell repertoires in COVID-19. Assay: immunoSEQ multiplex PCR; the TCRdb copy retains only in-frame clones and omits some. Found here are roughly 110,000 clones, over 70% of them singletons; the top ten hold about 0.85%. Sequencing was carried out using peripheral blood. The receptors stem from a human donor with acute or convalescent COVID-19. The donor label of this sample is uncertain. Both conserved end residues are trimmed from each CDR3. A D gene is named only where the DNA matches it firmly.

NA	TRBV18	TRBJ2-5	ASSPTGEETQY
NA	TRBV13	TRBJ2-2	ASSLAGFTGELF
NA	TRBV18	TRBJ2-3	ASSFSSGTDTQY
TRBD1	TRBV2	TRBJ2-2	ASSRQGAKRTGELF
NA	TRBV12-3/TRBV12-4	TRBJ2-7	ASSRLAYEQY
TRBD2	TRBV24-1	TRBJ2-2	ATSDFGGENTGELF
NA	TRBV10-3	TRBJ2-3	AIRGRDTDTQY
NA	TRBV6-5	TRBJ2-7	ASSYVDRRYEQY
NA	TRBV5-4	TRBJ1-6	ASSLGVTYNSPLH
NA	TRBV12-3/TRBV12-4	TRBJ2-1	ASSLYHEQF
NA	TRBV7-9	TRBJ2-5	ASSSGVQETQY
NA	TRBV11-3	TRBJ2-1	ASSRRGSEQF
NA	TRBV2	TRBJ2-4	ASSNLLAKNIQY
NA	TRBV7-9	TRBJ2-1	ASSARRSSSYNEKF
TRBD2	TRBV30	TRBJ2-7	AWRLAGGLYEQY
TRBD1	TRBV13	TRBJ2-3	ASSYGTAFRGDTQY
NA	TRBV28	TRBJ1-3	ASSLSGNTIY
NA	TRBV7-9	TRBJ2-3	ASSLARQGNWVGTDTQY
TRBD1	TRBV5-5	TRBJ1-1	ASSRTGGSGSEAF
TRBD1	TRBV9	TRBJ1-2	ASSAFTGAPYT
TRBD1	TRBV5-4	TRBJ1-2	ASSIQGAGNGYT
NA	TRBV28	TRBJ2-1	ASRYGGSYNEQF
TRBD1	TRBV14	TRBJ1-4	ASSQRDRGLKDEKLF
NA	TRBV30	TRBJ2-2	AWSPDRITNTGELF
TRBD1	TRBV3-1/TRBV3-2	TRBJ1-2	ASSQLDRGDGYT
NA	TRBV5-1	TRBJ2-5	ASSLVTLQETQY
TRBD1	TRBV6-5	TRBJ1-6	ASRGQGSGSPLH
TRBD1	TRBV4-1	TRBJ1-6	ASSQSGQGASPLH
TRBD1	TRBV6-5	TRBJ1-5	ASSYDRGIQPQH
NA	TRBV18	TRBJ2-3	ASSPPPLTDTQY
NA	TRBV27	TRBJ2-3	ARIWGVLSTDTQY
TRBD1	TRBV27	TRBJ1-2	ASNGPLGTGYYGYT
NA	TRBV5-1	TRBJ2-6	ASSLLIAGSGANVLT
NA	TRBV23-1	TRBJ1-5	ASGSRGTQPQH
NA	TRBV2	TRBJ2-2	ASSLTQVTGELF